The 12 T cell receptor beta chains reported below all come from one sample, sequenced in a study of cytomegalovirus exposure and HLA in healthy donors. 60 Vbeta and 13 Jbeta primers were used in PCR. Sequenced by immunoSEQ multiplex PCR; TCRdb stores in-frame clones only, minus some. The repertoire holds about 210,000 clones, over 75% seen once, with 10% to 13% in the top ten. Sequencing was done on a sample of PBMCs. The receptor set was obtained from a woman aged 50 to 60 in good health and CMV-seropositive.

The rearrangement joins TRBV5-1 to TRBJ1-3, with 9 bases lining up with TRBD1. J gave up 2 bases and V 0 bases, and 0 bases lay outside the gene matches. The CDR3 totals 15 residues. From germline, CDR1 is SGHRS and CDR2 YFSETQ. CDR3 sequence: CASSLGTGAGNTIYF. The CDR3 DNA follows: TGCGCCAGCAGCTTGGGGACAGGGGCTGGAAACACCATATATTTT.

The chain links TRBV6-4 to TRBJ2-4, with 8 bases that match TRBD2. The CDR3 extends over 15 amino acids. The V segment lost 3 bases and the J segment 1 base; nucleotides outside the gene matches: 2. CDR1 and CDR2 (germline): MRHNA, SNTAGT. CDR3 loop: CASSESSGAKNIQYF. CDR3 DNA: TGTGCCAGCAGTGAATCTAGCGGGGCCAAAAACATTCAGTACTTC.

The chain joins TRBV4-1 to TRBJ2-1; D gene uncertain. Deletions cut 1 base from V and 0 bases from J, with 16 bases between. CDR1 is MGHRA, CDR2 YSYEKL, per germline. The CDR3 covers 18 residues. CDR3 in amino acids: CASSQVDFGLSSYNEQFF. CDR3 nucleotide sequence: TGCGCCAGCAGCCAAGTTGACTTCGGCCTAAGCTCCTACAATGAGCAGTTCTTC.

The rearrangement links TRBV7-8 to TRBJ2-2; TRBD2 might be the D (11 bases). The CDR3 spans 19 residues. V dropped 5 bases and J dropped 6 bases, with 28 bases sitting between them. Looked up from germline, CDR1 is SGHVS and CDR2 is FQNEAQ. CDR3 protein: CASSPRTGGLAGGSGELFF. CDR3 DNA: TGTGCCAGCAGCCCCCGGACAGGGGGTCTAGCGGGGGGCTCCGGGGAGCTGTTTTTT.

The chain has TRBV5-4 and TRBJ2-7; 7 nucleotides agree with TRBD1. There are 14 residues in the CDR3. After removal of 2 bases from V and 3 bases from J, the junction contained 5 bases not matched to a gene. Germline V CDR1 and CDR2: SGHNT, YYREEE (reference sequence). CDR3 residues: CASSFNDRVYEQYF. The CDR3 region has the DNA TGTGCCAGCAGCTTCAACGACAGGGTCTACGAGCAGTACTTC. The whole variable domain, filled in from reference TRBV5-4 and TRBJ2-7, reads ETGVTQSPTHLIKTRGQQVTLRCSSQSGHNTVSWYQQALGQGPQFIFQYYREEENGRGNFPPRFSGLQFPNYSSELNVNALELDDSALYLCASSFNDRVYEQYFGPGTRLTVT.

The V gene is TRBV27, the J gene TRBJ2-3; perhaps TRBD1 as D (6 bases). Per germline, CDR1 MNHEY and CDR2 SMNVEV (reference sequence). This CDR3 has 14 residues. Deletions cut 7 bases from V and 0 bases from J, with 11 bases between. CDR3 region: CASNQGLSTDTQYF. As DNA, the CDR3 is TGTGCCAGCAACCAGGGGTTAAGCACAGATACGCAGTATTTT.

The CDR3 here is CASSQRSGGRADTQYF. The CDR3 region has the DNA TGCGCCAGCAGCCAAAGGAGCGGGGGGAGGGCAGATACGCAGTATTTT. The chain employs TRBV4-3 and TRBJ2-3, with TRBD2 matching 9 bases. The V gene end was trimmed by 2 bases and the J gene end by 4 bases; junction bases not matched to a gene: 7. From germline, CDR1 is LGHNA and CDR2 YSLEER. This CDR3 spans 16 amino acids.

CDR3 DNA: TGTGCCAGCAGTCCTCGGACAGGAGGTGGCTACACCTTC. Residues: CASSPRTGGGYTF. The rearrangement links TRBV27 to TRBJ1-2, with 7 nucleotides matching TRBD1. V was clipped by 5 bases and J by 7 bases; unmatched bases: 7. The CDR3 loop spans 13 amino acids. CDR1 and CDR2 (germline): MNHEY, SMNVEV (reference sequence).

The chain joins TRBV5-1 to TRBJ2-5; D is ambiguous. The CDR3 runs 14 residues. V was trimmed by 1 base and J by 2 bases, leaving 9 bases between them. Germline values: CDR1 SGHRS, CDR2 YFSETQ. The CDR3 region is CASSLTVLQETQYF. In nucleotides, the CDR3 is TGCGCCAGCAGCTTGACAGTATTACAAGAGACCCAGTACTTC.

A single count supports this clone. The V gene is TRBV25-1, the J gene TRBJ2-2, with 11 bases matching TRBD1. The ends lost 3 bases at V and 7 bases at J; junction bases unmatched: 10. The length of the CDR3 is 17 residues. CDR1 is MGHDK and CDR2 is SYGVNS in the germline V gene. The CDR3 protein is CASSDPRTGGEVGELFF. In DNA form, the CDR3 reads TGTGCCAGCAGTGATCCTCGGACAGGGGGCGAAGTCGGGGAGCTGTTTTTT. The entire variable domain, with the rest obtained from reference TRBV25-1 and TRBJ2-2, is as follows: EADIYQTPRYLVIGTGKKITLECSQTMGHDKMYWYQQDPGMELHLIHYSYGVNSTEKGDLSSESTVSRIRTEHFPLTLESARPSHTSQYLCASSDPRTGGEVGELFFGEGSRLTVL.

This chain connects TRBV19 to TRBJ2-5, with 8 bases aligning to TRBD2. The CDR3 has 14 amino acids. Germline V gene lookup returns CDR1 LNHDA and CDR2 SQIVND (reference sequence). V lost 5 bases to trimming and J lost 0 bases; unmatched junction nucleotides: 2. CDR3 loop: CASSLTSDQETQYF. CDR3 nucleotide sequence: TGTGCCAGTAGTTTGACTAGCGACCAAGAGACCCAGTACTTC. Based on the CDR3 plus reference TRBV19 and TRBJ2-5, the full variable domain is DGGITQSPKYLFRKEGQNVTLSCEQNLNHDAMYWYRQDPGQGLRLIYYSQIVNDFQKGDIAEGYSVSREKKESFPLTVTSAQKNPTAFYLCASSLTSDQETQYFGPGTRLLVL.

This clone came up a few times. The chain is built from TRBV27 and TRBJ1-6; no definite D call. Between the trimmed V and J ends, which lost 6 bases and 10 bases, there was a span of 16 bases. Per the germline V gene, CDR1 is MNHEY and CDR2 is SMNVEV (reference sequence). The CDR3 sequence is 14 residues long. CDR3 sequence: CASSLIGLRSPLHF. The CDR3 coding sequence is TGTGCCAGCAGCCTTATTGGGTTGAGGTCACCCCTCCACTTT.